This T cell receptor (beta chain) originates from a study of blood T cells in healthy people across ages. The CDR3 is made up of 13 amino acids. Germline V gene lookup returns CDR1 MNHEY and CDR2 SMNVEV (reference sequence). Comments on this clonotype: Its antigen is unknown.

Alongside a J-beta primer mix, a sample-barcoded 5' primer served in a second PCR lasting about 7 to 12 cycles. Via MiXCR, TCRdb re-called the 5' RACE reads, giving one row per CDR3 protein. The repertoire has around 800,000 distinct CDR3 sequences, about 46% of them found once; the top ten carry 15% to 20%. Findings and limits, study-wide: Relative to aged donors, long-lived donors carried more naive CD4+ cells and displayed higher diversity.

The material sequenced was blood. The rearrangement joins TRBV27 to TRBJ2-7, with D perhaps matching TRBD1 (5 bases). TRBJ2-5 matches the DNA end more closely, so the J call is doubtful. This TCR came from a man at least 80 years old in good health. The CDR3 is CASSNRNGETQYF. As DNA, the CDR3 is TGTGCCAGCAGCAACAGGAATGGGGAGACCCAGTACTTC.